In its sample, the clone carrying this T cell receptor (beta chain) was seen many times. No antigen is known for it. These data come from a study of T cell repertoires in cytomegalovirus infection. Study background: Recently described HLA-C-restricted plus well-studied HLA-B-restricted CMV epitopes were used. Shared public TCR beta signatures pointed to both CMV infection and a matching HLA type. Study-level points and caveats: The response measured ex vivo was dominated by TCR beta clonotypes (HLA-C-restricted and CMV-specific). Public TCR beta family frequency separated CMV-and-HLA carriers, including in an independent cohort.

TCRdb independently ran MiXCR on the reads; one entry per CDR3 protein. The sample has about 920,000 distinct CDR3 sequences, approximately 31% seen once; the top ten hold over 13%. The trim removed 5 bases at V and 0 bases at J, leaving 13 bases unmatched. The CDR3 consists of 18 residues. Germline V CDR1 and CDR2: SGHTA, FQGNSA. The sequenced sample was cultured CD8+ T cells from PBMCs, obtained from culture after CMV antigen stimulation. The chain recombines TRBV7-2 with TRBJ1-5; TRBD1 matches 7 bases. This clonotype was obtained from a human donor in good health (CMV status not recorded). Some clones in this sample may be carry-over from other donors' samples. The CDR3 DNA is TGTGCCAGCAGCCTCGGGACAGCCTGGACAACTAGCAATCAGCCCCAGCATTTT. It translates to CASSLGTAWTTSNQPQHF. Full variable domain (missing parts from reference TRBV7-2 and TRBJ1-5): GAGVSQSPSNKVTEKGKDVELRCDPISGHTALYWYRQSLGQGLEFLIYFQGNSAPDKSGLPSDRFSAERTGGSVSTLTIQRTQQEDSAVYLCASSLGTAWTTSNQPQHFGDGTRLSIL.